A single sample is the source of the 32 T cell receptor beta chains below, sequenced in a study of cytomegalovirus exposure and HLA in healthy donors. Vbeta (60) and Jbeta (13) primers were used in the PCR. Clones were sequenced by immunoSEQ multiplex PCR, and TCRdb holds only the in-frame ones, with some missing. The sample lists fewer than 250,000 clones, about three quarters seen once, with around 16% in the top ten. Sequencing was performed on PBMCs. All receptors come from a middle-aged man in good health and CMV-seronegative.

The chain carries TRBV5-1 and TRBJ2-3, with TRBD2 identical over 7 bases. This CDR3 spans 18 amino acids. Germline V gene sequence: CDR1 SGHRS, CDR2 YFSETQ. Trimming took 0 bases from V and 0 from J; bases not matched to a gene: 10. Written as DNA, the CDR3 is TGCGCCAGCAGCTTGGGGTCGCGGGGGAGCCCTAGCACAGATACGCAGTATTTT. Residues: CASSLGSRGSPSTDTQYF.

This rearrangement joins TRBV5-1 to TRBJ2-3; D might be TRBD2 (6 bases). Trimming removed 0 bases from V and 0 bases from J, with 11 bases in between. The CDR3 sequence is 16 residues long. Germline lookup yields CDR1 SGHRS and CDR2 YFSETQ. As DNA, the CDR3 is TGCGCCAGCAGCTTGGGGAGGGCGTCTAGCACAGATACGCAGTATTTT. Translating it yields CASSLGRASSTDTQYF.

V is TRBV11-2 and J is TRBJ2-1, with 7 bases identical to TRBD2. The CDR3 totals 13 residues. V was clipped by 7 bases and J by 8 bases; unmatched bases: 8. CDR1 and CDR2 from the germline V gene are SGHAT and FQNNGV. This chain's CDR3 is CASITRGVYEQFF. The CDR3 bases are TGTGCCAGCATCACCCGGGGGGTTTATGAGCAGTTCTTC.

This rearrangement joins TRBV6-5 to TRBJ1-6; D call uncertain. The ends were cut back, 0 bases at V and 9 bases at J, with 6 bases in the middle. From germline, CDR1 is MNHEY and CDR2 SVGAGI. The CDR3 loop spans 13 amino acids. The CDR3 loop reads CASSYSSGSPLHF. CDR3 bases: TGTGCCAGCAGTTACTCGTCAGGTTCACCCCTCCACTTT.

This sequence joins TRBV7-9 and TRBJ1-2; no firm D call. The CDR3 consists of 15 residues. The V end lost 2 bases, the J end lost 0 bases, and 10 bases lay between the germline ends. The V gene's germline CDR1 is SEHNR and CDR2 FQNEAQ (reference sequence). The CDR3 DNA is TGTGCCAGCAGCTTAAGAAGAGAAGCTAACTATGGCTACACCTTC. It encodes CASSLRREANYGYTF.

The DNA for the CDR3 is TGTGCCAGCAGTCTTCCGGGACAGGGAAGGGACGAGCAGTACTTC. The encoded protein is CASSLPGQGRDEQYF. The chain couples TRBV5-6 to TRBJ2-7; 9 bases are shared with TRBD1. Germline V lookup: CDR1 SGHDT, CDR2 YYEEEE. V dropped 5 bases and J dropped 5; count of bases not matched to a gene: 11. The length of the CDR3 is 15 residues. The variable domain in full, with the rest retrieved from reference TRBV5-6 and TRBJ2-7, is DAGVTQSPTHLIKTRGQQVTLRCSPKSGHDTVSWYQQALGQGPQFIFQYYEEEERQRGNFPDRFSGHQFPNYSSELNVNALLLGDSALYLCASSLPGQGRDEQYFGPGTRLTVT.

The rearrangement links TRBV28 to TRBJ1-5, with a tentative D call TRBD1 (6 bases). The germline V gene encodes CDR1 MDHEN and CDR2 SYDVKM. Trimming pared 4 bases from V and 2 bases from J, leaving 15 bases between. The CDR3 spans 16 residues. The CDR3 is CASSSPRQAGNQPQHF. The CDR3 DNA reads TGTGCCAGCAGTTCTCCCCGACAGGCGGGCAATCAGCCCCAGCATTTT.

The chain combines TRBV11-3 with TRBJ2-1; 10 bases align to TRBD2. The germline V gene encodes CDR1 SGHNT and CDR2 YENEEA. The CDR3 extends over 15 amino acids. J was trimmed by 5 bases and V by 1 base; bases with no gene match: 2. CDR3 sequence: CASSLGLAGDNEQFF. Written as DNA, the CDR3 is TGTGCCAGCAGCTTAGGGCTAGCGGGGGACAATGAGCAGTTCTTC.

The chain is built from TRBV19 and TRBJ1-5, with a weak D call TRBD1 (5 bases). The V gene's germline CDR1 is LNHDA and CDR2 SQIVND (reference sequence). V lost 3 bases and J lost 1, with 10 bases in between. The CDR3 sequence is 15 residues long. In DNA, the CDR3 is TGTGCCAGTAGTATTTCAGGGCTAAGCAATCAGCCCCAGCATTTT. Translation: CASSISGLSNQPQHF.

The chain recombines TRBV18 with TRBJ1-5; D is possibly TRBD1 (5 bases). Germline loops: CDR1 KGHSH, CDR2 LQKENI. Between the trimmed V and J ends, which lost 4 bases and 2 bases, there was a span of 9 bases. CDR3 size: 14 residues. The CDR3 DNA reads TGTGCCAGCTCACAATCAGGGCGCAATCAGCCCCAGCATTTT. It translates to CASSQSGRNQPQHF.

In DNA form, the CDR3 reads TGTGCCAGCAGCTTATCCGGGACAGCGCTCTACGAGCAGTACTTC. This encodes CASSLSGTALYEQYF. V is TRBV7-2 and J is TRBJ2-7, with 7 bases that match TRBD1. The germline V gene has CDR1 SGHTA and CDR2 FQGNSA. This CDR3 is 15 amino acids long. Trimming cost V 2 bases and J 3 bases; bases outside gene matches: 7.

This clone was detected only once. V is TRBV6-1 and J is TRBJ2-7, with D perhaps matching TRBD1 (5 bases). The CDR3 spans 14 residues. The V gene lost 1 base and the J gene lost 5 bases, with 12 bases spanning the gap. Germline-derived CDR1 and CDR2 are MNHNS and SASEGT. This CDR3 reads CASSEGGAVHEQYF. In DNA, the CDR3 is TGTGCCAGCAGTGAAGGGGGCGCAGTCCACGAGCAGTACTTC.

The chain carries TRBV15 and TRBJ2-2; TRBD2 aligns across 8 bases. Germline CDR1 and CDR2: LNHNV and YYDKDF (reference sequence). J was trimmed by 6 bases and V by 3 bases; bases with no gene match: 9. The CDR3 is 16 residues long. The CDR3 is CATSSPRTSLPGELFF. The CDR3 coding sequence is TGTGCCACCAGCAGTCCTAGGACTAGCCTCCCCGGGGAGCTGTTTTTT.

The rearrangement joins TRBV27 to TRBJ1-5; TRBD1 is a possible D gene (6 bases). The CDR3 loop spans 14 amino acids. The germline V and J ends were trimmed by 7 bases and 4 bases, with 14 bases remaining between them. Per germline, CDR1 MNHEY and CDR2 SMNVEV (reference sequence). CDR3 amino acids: CASKLRGSNQPQHF. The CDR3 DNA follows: TGTGCCAGCAAGTTGAGGGGGTCGAATCAGCCCCAGCATTTT.

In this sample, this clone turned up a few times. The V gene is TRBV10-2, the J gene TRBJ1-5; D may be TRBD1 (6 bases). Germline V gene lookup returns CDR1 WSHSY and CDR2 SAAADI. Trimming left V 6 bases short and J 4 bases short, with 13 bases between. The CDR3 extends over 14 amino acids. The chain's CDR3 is CASRPGHSNQPQHF. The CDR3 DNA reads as TGCGCCAGCAGGCCGGGACACTCTAATCAGCCCCAGCATTTT.

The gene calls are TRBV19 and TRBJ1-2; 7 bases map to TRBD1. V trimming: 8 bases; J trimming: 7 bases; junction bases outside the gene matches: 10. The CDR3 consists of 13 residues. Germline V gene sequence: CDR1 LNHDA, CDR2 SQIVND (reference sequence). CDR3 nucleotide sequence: TGTGCCAGTGGCGACTACAGGGGAGCTGGCTACACCTTC. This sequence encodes CASGDYRGAGYTF. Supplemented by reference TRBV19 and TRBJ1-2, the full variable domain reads DGGITQSPKYLFRKEGQNVTLSCEQNLNHDAMYWYRQDPGQGLRLIYYSQIVNDFQKGDIAEGYSVSREKKESFPLTVTSAQKNPTAFYLCASGDYRGAGYTFGSGTRLTVV.

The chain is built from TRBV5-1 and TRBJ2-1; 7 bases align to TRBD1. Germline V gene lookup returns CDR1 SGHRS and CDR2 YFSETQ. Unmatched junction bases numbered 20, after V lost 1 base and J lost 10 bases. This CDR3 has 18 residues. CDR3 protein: CASSLTSLGAGQVREQFF. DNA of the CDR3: TGCGCCAGCAGCTTGACCTCCCTTGGGGCCGGACAGGTACGGGAGCAGTTCTTC.

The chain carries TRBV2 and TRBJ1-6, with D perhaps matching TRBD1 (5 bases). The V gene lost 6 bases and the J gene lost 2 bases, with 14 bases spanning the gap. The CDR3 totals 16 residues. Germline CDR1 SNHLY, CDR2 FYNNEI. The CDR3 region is CASSLEAGTYNSPLHF. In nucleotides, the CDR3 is TGTGCCAGCAGCCTCGAAGCAGGGACCTATAATTCACCCCTCCACTTT.

CDR3 protein: CASSSWDFSTDTQYF. The CDR3 bases are TGCGCCAGCAGCTCCTGGGACTTTAGCACAGATACGCAGTATTTT. J is TRBJ2-3 and V is TRBV5-1, with D perhaps matching TRBD2 (6 bases). The V gene's germline CDR1 is SGHRS and CDR2 YFSETQ. Trimming took off 3 bases at V and 0 bases at J, with 11 bases between the two ends. The CDR3 has 15 residues.

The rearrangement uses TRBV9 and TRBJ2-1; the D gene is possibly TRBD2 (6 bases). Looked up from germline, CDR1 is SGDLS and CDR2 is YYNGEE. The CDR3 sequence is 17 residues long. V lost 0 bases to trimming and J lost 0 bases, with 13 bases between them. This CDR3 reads CASSVGGELSSYNEQFF. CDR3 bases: TGTGCCAGCAGCGTAGGGGGGGAACTCAGCTCCTACAATGAGCAGTTCTTC. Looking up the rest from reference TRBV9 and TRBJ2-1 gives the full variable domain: DSGVTQTPKHLITATGQRVTLRCSPRSGDLSVYWYQQSLDQGLQFLIQYYNGEERAKGNILERFSAQQFPDLHSELNLSSLELGDSALYFCASSVGGELSSYNEQFFGPGTRLTVL.

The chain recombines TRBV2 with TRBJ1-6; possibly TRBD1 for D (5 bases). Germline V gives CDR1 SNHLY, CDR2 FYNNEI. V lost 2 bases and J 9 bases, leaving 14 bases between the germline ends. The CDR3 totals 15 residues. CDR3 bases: TGTGCCAGCAGTGAATCCGGGGGTTGGATTTCACCCCTCCACTTT. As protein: CASSESGGWISPLHF.

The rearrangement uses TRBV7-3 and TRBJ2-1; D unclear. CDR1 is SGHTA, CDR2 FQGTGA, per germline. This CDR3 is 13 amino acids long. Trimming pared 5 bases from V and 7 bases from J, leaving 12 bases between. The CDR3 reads CASSPPMRNEQFF. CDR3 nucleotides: TGTGCCAGCAGCCCCCCAATGCGGAATGAGCAGTTCTTC.

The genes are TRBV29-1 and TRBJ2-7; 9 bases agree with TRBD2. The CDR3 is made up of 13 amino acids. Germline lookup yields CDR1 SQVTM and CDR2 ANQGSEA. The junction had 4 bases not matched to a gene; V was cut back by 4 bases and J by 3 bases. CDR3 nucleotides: TGCAGCGTTGTGCGGGAGGGCCGCTACGAGCAGTACTTC. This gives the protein CSVVREGRYEQYF.

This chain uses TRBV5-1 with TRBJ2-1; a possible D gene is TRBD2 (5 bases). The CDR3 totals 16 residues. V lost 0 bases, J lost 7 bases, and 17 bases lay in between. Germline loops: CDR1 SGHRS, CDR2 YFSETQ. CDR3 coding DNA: TGCGCCAGCAGCTTGGAGCGCAGCCTTCGAGGGAATGAGCAGTTCTTC. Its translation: CASSLERSLRGNEQFF.

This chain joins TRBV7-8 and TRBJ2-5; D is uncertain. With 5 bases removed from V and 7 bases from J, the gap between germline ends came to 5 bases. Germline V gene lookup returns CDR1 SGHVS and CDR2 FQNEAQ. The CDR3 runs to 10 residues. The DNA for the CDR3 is TGTGCCAGCAGCCCCGGGACCCAGTACTTC. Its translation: CASSPGTQYF.

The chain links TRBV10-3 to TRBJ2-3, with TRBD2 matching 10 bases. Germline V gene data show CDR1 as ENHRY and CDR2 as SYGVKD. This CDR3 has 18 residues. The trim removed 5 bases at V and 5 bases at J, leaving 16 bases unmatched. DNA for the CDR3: TGTGCCATCAGTCCCCAGGGAGAGAGCGGGAGGGTAGGAGATACGCAGTATTTT. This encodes CAISPQGESGRVGDTQYF.

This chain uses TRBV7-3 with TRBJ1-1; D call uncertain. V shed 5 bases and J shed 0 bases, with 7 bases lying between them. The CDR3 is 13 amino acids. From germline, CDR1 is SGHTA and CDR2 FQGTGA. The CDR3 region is CASSPQVNTEAFF. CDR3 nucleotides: TGTGCCAGCAGCCCCCAGGTGAACACTGAAGCTTTCTTT. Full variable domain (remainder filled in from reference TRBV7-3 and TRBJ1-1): GAGVSQTPSNKVTEKGKYVELRCDPISGHTALYWYRQSLGQGPEFLIYFQGTGAADDSGLPNDRFFAVRPEGSVSTLKIQRTERGDSAVYLCASSPQVNTEAFFGQGTRLTVV.

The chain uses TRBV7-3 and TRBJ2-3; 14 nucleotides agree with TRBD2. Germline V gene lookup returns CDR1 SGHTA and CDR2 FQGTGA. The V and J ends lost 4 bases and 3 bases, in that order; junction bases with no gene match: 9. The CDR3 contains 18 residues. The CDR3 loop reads CASSYMGTSGRLTDTQYF. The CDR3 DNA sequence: TGTGCCAGCAGCTACATGGGGACTAGCGGGAGACTAACAGATACGCAGTATTTT. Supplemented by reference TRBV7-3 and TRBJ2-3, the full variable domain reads GAGVSQTPSNKVTEKGKYVELRCDPISGHTALYWYRQSLGQGPEFLIYFQGTGAADDSGLPNDRFFAVRPEGSVSTLKIQRTERGDSAVYLCASSYMGTSGRLTDTQYFGPGTRLTVL.

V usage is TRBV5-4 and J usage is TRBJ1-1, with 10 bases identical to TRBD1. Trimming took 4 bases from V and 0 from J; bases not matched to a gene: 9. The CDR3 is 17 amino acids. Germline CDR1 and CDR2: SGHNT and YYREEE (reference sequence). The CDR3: CASSHAGTGEVNTEAFF. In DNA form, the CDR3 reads TGTGCCAGCAGCCATGCCGGGACAGGGGAAGTGAACACTGAAGCTTTCTTT. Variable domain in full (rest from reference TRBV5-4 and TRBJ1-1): ETGVTQSPTHLIKTRGQQVTLRCSSQSGHNTVSWYQQALGQGPQFIFQYYREEENGRGNFPPRFSGLQFPNYSSELNVNALELDDSALYLCASSHAGTGEVNTEAFFGQGTRLTVV.

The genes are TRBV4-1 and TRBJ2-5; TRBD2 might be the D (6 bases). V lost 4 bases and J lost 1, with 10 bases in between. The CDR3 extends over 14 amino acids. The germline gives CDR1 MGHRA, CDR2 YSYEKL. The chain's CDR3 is CASSPGGVQETQYF. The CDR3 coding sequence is TGCGCCAGCAGCCCCGGCGGGGTCCAAGAGACCCAGTACTTC.

The CDR3 sequence: CSVEDRGSPRTSYNEQFF. The CDR3 DNA follows: TGCAGCGTTGAGGACAGGGGGTCTCCTCGGACCTCCTACAATGAGCAGTTCTTC. This chain uses TRBV29-1 with TRBJ2-1; 10 nucleotides line up with TRBD1. CDR3 length: 18 amino acids. J was trimmed by 0 bases and V by 3 bases; bases with no gene match: 11. Germline V gives CDR1 SQVTM, CDR2 ANQGSEA.

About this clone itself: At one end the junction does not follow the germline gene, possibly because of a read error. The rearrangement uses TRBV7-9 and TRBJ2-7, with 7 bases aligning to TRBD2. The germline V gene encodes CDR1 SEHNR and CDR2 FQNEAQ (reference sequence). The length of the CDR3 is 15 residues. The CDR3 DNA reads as TGTTCCAGCAGCCCTACTAGCGTACTGGTCTACGAGCAGTACTTC. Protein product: CSSSPTSVLVYEQYF.